A selection of T cell receptor beta chains follows, all from one sample in a study of T cells in Graves' hyperthyroidism and ophthalmopathy. TCRdb reprocessed the multiplex PCR reads with MiXCR, giving one entry per CDR3 protein. There are fewer than 900,000 distinct CDR3 sequences in the sample; approximately 16% occur only once, and over 7.5% lies in the top ten. Sequenced sample: blood. These receptors originate from a man aged 18 to 30 with Graves' hyperthyroidism. The CDR3 runs from the conserved cysteine through the conserved F or W. Each record gives: D gene, J gene, V gene, clone size, CDR3 protein, CDR3 DNA. D genes are given only for firm matches. Only part of the rows carry a size: once, few, many, or a class if the clone is expanded.

TRBD2 TRBJ2-1 TRBV5-1 - CASSLVREAFSYNEQFF TGCGCCAGCAGCTTGGTACGGGAGGCCTTCTCCTACAATGAGCAGTTCTTC
TRBD1 TRBJ1-1 TRBV18 many CASSQGQVNTEAFF TGTGCCAGCTCACAGGGACAGGTGAACACTGAAGCTTTCTTT
- TRBJ1-4 TRBV5-8 few CASSLAREEKLFF TGTGCCAGCAGCTTGGCGCGGGAGGAAAAACTGTTTTTT
TRBD2 TRBJ2-7 TRBV3-1 - CASSGLAGVIPYEQYF TGTGCCAGCAGCGGACTAGCGGGAGTTATTCCCTACGAGCAGTACTTC
TRBD2 TRBJ2-1 TRBV7-9 many CASSPGTSGWNEQFF TGTGCCAGCAGCCCAGGGACTAGCGGATGGAATGAGCAGTTCTTC
- TRBJ2-5 TRBV27 - CASTQGGGLGETQCF TGTGCCAGCACCCAGGGGGGGGGCTTGGGAGAGACCCAGTGCTTC
- TRBJ2-4 TRBV19 few CASSIRGVNIQYF TGTGCCAGTAGTATACGGGGTGTGAACATTCAGTACTTC
TRBD1 TRBJ2-2 TRBV28 many CAALDRANTGELFF TGTGCCGCCCTGGACAGGGCAAACACCGGGGAGCTGTTTTTT
TRBD2 TRBJ2-5 TRBV4-1 few CASSQVIPPHSAGGTGETQYF TGCGCCAGCAGCCAAGTAATTCCCCCACATTCAGCGGGAGGAACGGGAGAGACCCAGTACTTC
- TRBJ1-3 TRBV6-2/TRBV6-3 - CASSYAGRSSGNTIYF TGTGCCAGCAGTTACGCCGGCAGAAGCTCTGGAAACACCATATATTTT
- TRBJ2-1 TRBV9 few CASSVGLFAEQFF TGTGCCAGCAGCGTAGGGCTCTTCGCTGAGCAGTTCTTC
- TRBJ2-1 TRBV28 - CASSSPRFTSSSYNEQFF TGTGCCAGCAGTTCCCCAAGGTTCACTTCTAGCTCCTACAATGAGCAGTTCTTC
TRBD1 TRBJ1-2 TRBV6-2/TRBV6-3 few CASRSPGQGAGGYTF TGTGCCAGCAGGTCACCGGGACAGGGGGCAGGTGGCTACACCTTC
- TRBJ2-3 TRBV16 - CASSRVLPTDTQYF TGTGCCAGCAGCAGAGTTCTACCCACAGATACGCAGTATTTT
- TRBJ1-1 TRBV28 many CASSLGLRVWNTEAFF TGTGCCAGCAGTTTAGGTTTGCGGGTCTGGAACACTGAAGCTTTCTTT
TRBD1 TRBJ2-7 TRBV5-1 many CASRSGQGASPLDEQYF TGCGCCAGCAGGTCCGGACAGGGGGCTTCGCCGTTAGACGAGCAGTACTTC
TRBD2 TRBJ2-1 TRBV2 many CASSSTSEHEQFF TGTGCCAGCAGTAGCACTAGCGAACATGAGCAGTTCTTC
- TRBJ2-5 TRBV5-1 - CASSQQGPTHQETQYF TGCGCCAGCAGTCAGCAGGGGCCCACGCATCAAGAGACCCAGTACTTC
- TRBJ2-3 TRBV10-3 - CAITEGEADTQYF TGTGCCATCACGGAGGGGGAGGCAGATACGCAGTATTTT
TRBD2 TRBJ2-1 TRBV10-3 few CAISQRGVSYNEQFF TGTGCCATCTCTCAGCGGGGGGTCTCCTACAATGAGCAGTTCTTC
TRBD1 TRBJ2-5 TRBV11-2 - CASSLDRRTGMVTETQYF TGTGCCAGCAGCTTAGATCGAAGGACAGGGATGGTCACGGAGACCCAGTACTTC
- TRBJ2-7 TRBV12-3/TRBV12-4 many CASSFRGPLYEQYF TGTGCCAGCAGTTTCCGGGGTCCCCTCTACGAGCAGTACTTC
- TRBJ1-1 TRBV12-5 - CASGLGLTGGSNTEAFF TGTGCTAGTGGTTTGGGACTGACGGGGGGATCGAACACTGAAGCTTTCTTT
TRBD2 TRBJ2-5 TRBV10-3 many CAISDPGLNQETQYF TGTGCCATCAGTGACCCGGGACTAAACCAAGAGACCCAGTACTTC
- TRBJ1-4 TRBV16 few CASSQLYEKLFF TGTGCCAGCAGCCAATTGTATGAAAAACTGTTTTTT
TRBD1 TRBJ1-6 TRBV28 many CASSFYDRVPSNSPLHF TGTGCCAGCAGTTTTTACGACAGGGTCCCTTCTAATTCACCCCTCCACTTT
TRBD2 TRBJ2-1 TRBV12-5 - CASTREREPSYNEQFF TGTGCCAGCACCAGGGAGCGGGAGCCGTCCTACAATGAGCAGTTCTTC
- TRBJ2-3 TRBV12-3/TRBV12-4 - CASSLERNTVADTQYF TGTGCCAGCAGTTTGGAGCGGAATACGGTCGCAGATACGCAGTATTTT
TRBD2 TRBJ2-2 TRBV3-1 few CASSQGGRDYGELFF TGTGCCAGCAGCCAGGGCGGGAGGGACTACGGGGAGCTGTTTTTT
- TRBJ2-1 TRBV27 many CASSHPGTSYNEQFF TGTGCCAGCAGTCACCCGGGTACTAGTTACAATGAGCAGTTCTTC
- TRBJ2-4 TRBV7-2 many CASSLDGFEDIQYF TGTGCCAGCAGCTTAGATGGTTTTGAGGACATTCAGTACTTC
TRBD2 TRBJ2-7 TRBV20-1 many CSARDWSGTYEQYF TGCAGTGCTAGAGATTGGAGCGGGACGTACGAGCAGTACTTC
- TRBJ2-4 TRBV29-1 - CSVVRGSNIQYF TGCAGCGTTGTTAGGGGGAGCAACATTCAGTACTTC